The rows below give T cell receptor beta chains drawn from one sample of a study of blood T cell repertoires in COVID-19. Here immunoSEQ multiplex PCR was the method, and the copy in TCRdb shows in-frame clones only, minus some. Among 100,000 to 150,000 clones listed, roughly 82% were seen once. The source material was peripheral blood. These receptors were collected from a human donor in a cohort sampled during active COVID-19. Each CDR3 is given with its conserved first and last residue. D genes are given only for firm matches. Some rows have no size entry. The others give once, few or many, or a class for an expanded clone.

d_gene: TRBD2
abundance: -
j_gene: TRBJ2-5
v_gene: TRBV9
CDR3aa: CASSVGLAGTPETQYF
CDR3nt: TGTGCCAGCAGCGTTGGACTAGCGGGGACCCCAGAGACCCAGTACTTC

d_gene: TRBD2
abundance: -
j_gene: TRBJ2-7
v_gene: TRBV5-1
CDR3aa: CASSRGLAGVDEQYF
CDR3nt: TGCGCCAGCAGCCGTGGACTAGCGGGAGTCGACGAGCAGTACTTC

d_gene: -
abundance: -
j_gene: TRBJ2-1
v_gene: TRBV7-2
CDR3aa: CAIQVSYNEQFF
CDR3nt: TGTGCCATTCAGGTATCGTACAATGAGCAGTTCTTC

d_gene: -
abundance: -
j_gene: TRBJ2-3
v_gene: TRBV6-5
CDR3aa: CASSRRSQSDTQYF
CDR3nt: TGTGCCAGCAGCCGACGGTCACAGTCCGATACGCAGTATTTT

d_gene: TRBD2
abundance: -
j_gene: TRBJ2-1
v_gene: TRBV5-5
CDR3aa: CASSLIAGGLNEQFF
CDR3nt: TGTGCCAGCAGCTTAATTGCGGGAGGGCTAAATGAGCAGTTCTTC

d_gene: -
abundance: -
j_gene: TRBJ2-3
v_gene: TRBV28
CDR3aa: CASSDPGSAGTDTQYF
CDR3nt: TGTGCCAGCAGCGATCCCGGGAGCGCCGGCACAGATACGCAGTATTTT

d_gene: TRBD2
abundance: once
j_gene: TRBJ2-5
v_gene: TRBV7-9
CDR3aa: CASSFLAGETPQYF
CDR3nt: TGTGCCAGCAGCTTCCTAGCGGGAGAAACCCCCCAGTACTTC

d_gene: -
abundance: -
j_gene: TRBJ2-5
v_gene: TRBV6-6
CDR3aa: CASSYSATPVRETQYF
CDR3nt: TGTGCCAGCAGTTACTCAGCTACCCCCGTTAGAGAGACCCAGTACTTC

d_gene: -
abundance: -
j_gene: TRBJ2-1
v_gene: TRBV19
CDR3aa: CASSTGMPYNEQFF
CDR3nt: TGTGCCAGTAGTACCGGGATGCCCTACAATGAGCAGTTCTTC

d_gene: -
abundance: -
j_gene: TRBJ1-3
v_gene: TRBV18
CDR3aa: CASSPAQGSGYTIYF
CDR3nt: TGTGCCAGCTCACCAGCACAGGGATCTGGGTACACCATATATTTT

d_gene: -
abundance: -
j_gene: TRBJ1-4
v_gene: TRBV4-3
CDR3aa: CASSQERGATNEKLFF
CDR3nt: TGCGCCAGCAGCCAAGAGCGCGGGGCAACTAATGAAAAACTGTTTTTT

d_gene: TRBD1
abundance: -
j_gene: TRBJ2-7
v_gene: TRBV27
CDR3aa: CASSLRDSYSYEQYF
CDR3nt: TGTGCCAGCAGTTTAAGGGACAGCTACTCCTACGAGCAGTACTTC

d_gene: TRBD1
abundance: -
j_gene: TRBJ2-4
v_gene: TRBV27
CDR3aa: CASSGTGPKNIQYF
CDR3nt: TGTGCCAGCAGCGGGACAGGGCCCAAAAACATTCAGTACTTC

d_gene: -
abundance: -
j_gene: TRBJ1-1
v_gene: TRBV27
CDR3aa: CASSLSGGKAFF
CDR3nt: TGTGCCAGCAGTTTATCGGGGGGGAAAGCTTTCTTT

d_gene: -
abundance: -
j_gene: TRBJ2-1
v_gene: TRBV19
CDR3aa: CASSSWAGRGNEQFF
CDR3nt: TGTGCCAGTAGTTCATGGGCGGGAAGGGGCAATGAGCAGTTCTTC

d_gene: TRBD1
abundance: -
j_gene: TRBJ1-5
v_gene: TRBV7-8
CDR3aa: CASSPQDRQGQPQHF
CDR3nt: TGTGCCAGCAGCCCCCAGGACAGGCAAGGGCAGCCCCAGCATTTT

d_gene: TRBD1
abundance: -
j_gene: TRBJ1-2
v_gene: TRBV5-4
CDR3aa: CASSLEQGAPNYGYTF
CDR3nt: TGTGCCAGCAGCTTGGAACAGGGGGCGCCTAACTATGGCTACACCTTC

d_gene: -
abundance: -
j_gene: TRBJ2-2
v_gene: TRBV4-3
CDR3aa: CASSQVRGTLSTGELFF
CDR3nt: TGCGCCAGCAGCCAAGTTAGGGGGACCCTCAGCACCGGGGAGCTGTTTTTT